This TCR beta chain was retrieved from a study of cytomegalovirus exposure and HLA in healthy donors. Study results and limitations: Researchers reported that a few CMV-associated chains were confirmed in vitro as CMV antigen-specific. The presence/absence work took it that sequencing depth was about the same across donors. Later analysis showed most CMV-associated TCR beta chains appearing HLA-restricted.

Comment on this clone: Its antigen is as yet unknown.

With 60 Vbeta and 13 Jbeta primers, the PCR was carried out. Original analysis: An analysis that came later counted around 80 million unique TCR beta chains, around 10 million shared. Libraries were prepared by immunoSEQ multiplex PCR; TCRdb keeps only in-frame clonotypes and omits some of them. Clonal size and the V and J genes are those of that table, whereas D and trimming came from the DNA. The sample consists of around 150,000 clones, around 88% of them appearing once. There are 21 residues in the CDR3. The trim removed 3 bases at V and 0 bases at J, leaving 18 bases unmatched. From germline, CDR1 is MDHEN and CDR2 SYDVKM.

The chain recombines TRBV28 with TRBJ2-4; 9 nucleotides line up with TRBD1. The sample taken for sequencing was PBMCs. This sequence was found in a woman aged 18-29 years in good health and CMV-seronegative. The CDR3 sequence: CASSFPITSDRGLLAKNIQYF. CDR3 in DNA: TGTGCCAGCAGTTTCCCTATTACCTCGGACAGGGGACTTCTAGCCAAAAACATTCAGTACTTC.